Below, 32 T cell receptor beta chains from the same sample are listed, as sequenced in a study of OX40 agonist ivuxolimab in advanced cancers. Clones were sequenced by immunoSEQ multiplex PCR, and TCRdb holds only the in-frame ones, with some missing. The sample lists 70,000 to 95,000 clones, approximately 91% occurring once. The material sequenced was CD4+ or CD8+ T cells sorted from blood, taken in a trial of the OX40 agonist ivuxolimab. The receptor set was obtained from an adult with an advanced solid tumor such as melanoma, head and neck, liver or kidney cancer.

This sequence joins TRBV9 and TRBJ2-5, with 11 bases identical to TRBD1. Unmatched junction bases numbered 7, after V lost 4 bases and J lost 5 bases. CDR1 and CDR2 from the germline V gene are SGDLS and YYNGEE. This CDR3 has 15 residues. The CDR3 coding sequence is TGTGCCAGCAGCACCCGGACAGGGGGCTTGGAGACCCAGTACTTC. Translation gives CASSTRTGGLETQYF.

This rearrangement joins TRBV28 to TRBJ1-5, with no clear D. From germline, CDR1 is MDHEN and CDR2 SYDVKM. The CDR3 length is 12 residues. V dropped 6 bases and J dropped 1 base, with 4 bases sitting between them. This CDR3 reads CASSVSNQPQHF. The CDR3, as DNA: TGTGCCAGCAGCGTGAGCAATCAGCCCCAGCATTTT. Drawing the rest from reference TRBV28 and TRBJ1-5, the complete variable domain is DVKVTQSSRYLVKRTGEKVFLECVQDMDHENMFWYRQDPGLGLRLIYFSYDVKMKEKGDIPEGYSVSREKKERFSLILESASTNQTSMYLCASSVSNQPQHFGDGTRLSIL.

This clone was counted once. The J gene is TRBJ2-1, the V gene TRBV5-1; TRBD1 matches at 8 bases. CDR3 length equals 20 residues. Looked up from germline, CDR1 is SGHRS and CDR2 is YFSETQ. Trimming took 4 bases from V and 6 from J; bases not matched to a gene: 24. The CDR3 DNA follows: TGCGCCAGCAGCGACCCCCCGGGACAGGCTTTTGTTTTAGGGAGCAATGAGCAGTTCTTC. Its translation: CASSDPPGQAFVLGSNEQFF.

The V call is TRBV9, the J call TRBJ2-1; 7 positions match TRBD1. The CDR3 covers 14 residues. CDR1 SGDLS and CDR2 YYNGEE come from the germline V gene. Germline trimming cut 4 bases from V and 3 bases from J; bases unmatched to any gene: 4. The chain's CDR3 is CASSNRDSYNEQFF. CDR3 DNA sequence: TGTGCCAGCAGCAACCGGGACAGCTACAATGAGCAGTTCTTC. Supplemented by reference TRBV9 and TRBJ2-1, the full variable domain reads DSGVTQTPKHLITATGQRVTLRCSPRSGDLSVYWYQQSLDQGLQFLIQYYNGEERAKGNILERFSAQQFPDLHSELNLSSLELGDSALYFCASSNRDSYNEQFFGPGTRLTVL.

This chain connects TRBV2 to TRBJ2-7; D remains ambiguous. The CDR3 is 14 amino acids. Trimming removed 3 bases at V and 0 bases at J, with 9 bases between. The germline V gene encodes CDR1 SNHLY and CDR2 FYNNEI. The DNA of the CDR3 is TGTGCCAGCAGTGACAGGACCCTCTCCTACGAGCAGTACTTC. Translating it yields CASSDRTLSYEQYF.

CDR3: CASNAWEGQETQYF. CDR3 nucleotide sequence: TGTGCCAGCAATGCGTGGGAGGGCCAAGAGACCCAGTACTTC. V usage is TRBV28 and J usage is TRBJ2-5; 7 bases map to TRBD2. The CDR3 has 14 amino acids. After removal of 7 bases from V and 1 base from J, the junction contained 6 bases not matched to a gene. Germline V gene sequence: CDR1 MDHEN, CDR2 SYDVKM.

The rearrangement links TRBV6-5 to TRBJ2-5; 8 bases fit TRBD1. The end of the DNA is better explained by TRBJ2-7, so the J call may be wrong. CDR3 length: 16 amino acids. Germline assignment: CDR1 MNHEY and CDR2 SVGAGI. The CDR3 sequence: CASSYSTAGGAYEQYF. The CDR3 DNA reads as TGTGCCAGCAGTTACTCGACGGCAGGGGGCGCTTACGAGCAGTACTTC.

The CDR3 region has the DNA TGTGCCACCAGCAGAGATAGCCCCGGGCAGTACTTC. Its protein product is CATSRDSPGQYF. The rearrangement links TRBV15 to TRBJ2-7; D gene uncertain. In germline, CDR1 is LNHNV, CDR2 YYDKDF (reference sequence). V was pared by 0 bases and J by 9 bases, with 9 bases between. The CDR3 contains 12 residues.

This chain joins TRBV15 and TRBJ2-7; tentative D call: TRBD1 (6 bases). The CDR3 runs 14 residues. V lost 2 bases and J lost 3, with 11 bases in between. From germline, CDR1 is LNHNV and CDR2 YYDKDF (reference sequence). Here the CDR3 DNA reads TGTGCCACCAGCAGAAAGACAGGTTACTACGAGCAGTACTTC. Its translation: CATSRKTGYYEQYF. The full variable domain, completed using reference TRBV15 and TRBJ2-7, is DAMVIQNPRYQVTQFGKPVTLSCSQTLNHNVMYWYQQKSSQAPKLLFHYYDKDFNNEADTPDNFQSRRPNTSFCFLDIRSPGLGDTAMYLCATSRKTGYYEQYFGPGTRLTVT.

This clone showed up just once. V is TRBV28 and J is TRBJ1-1, with 8 bases identical to TRBD1. CDR1 and CDR2 (germline): MDHEN, SYDVKM. This CDR3 has 17 residues. V lost 7 bases to trimming and J lost 5 bases; unmatched junction nucleotides: 18. The CDR3 region has the DNA TGTGCCAGCATGGGCCTTACTTTGGACAGGGATAAGACTGAAGCTTTCTTT. The encoded protein is CASMGLTLDRDKTEAFF.

In DNA form, the CDR3 reads TGCAGCCTAACAGTAAACCAAGAGACCCAGTACTTC. It codes for CSLTVNQETQYF. The chain carries TRBV29-1 and TRBJ2-5, with D uncertain. V gave up 8 bases and J gave up 0 bases, with 10 bases separating them. CDR1 is SQVTM and CDR2 is ANQGSEA in the germline V gene. The length of the CDR3 is 12 residues.

The rearrangement links TRBV7-9 to TRBJ2-7; tentatively, D is TRBD2 (6 bases). CDR3 size: 12 residues. V dropped 3 bases and J dropped 6 bases, with 9 bases sitting between them. Germline values: CDR1 SEHNR, CDR2 FQNEAQ (reference sequence). The CDR3 loop reads CASSFGEVEQYF. The CDR3 DNA reads as TGTGCCAGCAGCTTTGGGGAGGTCGAGCAGTACTTC.

The CDR3 region is CASNGLSTANEQFF. For the CDR3, the DNA is TGCGCCAGCAACGGCCTCAGTACAGCGAATGAGCAGTTCTTC. The chain carries TRBV5-1 and TRBJ2-1; D is unclear. V was trimmed by 6 bases and J by 7 bases, leaving 17 bases between them. Germline CDR1 and CDR2: SGHRS and YFSETQ. This CDR3 spans 14 amino acids.

J is TRBJ2-6 and V is TRBV5-6; possibly TRBD2 for D (5 bases). There are 18 residues in the CDR3. V lost 0 bases to trimming and J lost 0 bases, with 13 bases between them. Germline V gives CDR1 SGHDT, CDR2 YYEEEE. For the CDR3, the DNA is TGTGCCAGCAGCTTGGTCGAGGGTACCCTCTCTGGGGCCAACGTCCTGACTTTC. It is translated as CASSLVEGTLSGANVLTF.

In its sample, this clone was seen once. This chain links TRBV5-1 with TRBJ2-7; a possible D gene is TRBD1 (5 bases). Trimming left V 3 bases short and J 0 bases short, with 10 bases between. CDR1 is SGHRS and CDR2 is YFSETQ in the germline V gene. There are 14 residues in the CDR3. The CDR3 region has the DNA TGCGCCAGCAGCTCACAGACAGCCTCCTACGAGCAGTACTTC. Encoded protein: CASSSQTASYEQYF. The full variable domain, rest sourced from reference TRBV5-1 and TRBJ2-7, is KAGVTQTPRYLIKTRGQQVTLSCSPISGHRSVSWYQQTPGQGLQFLFEYFSETQRNKGNFPGRFSGRQFSNSRSEMNVSTLELGDSALYLCASSSQTASYEQYFGPGTRLTVT.

The chain recombines TRBV18 with TRBJ1-3, with D perhaps matching TRBD1 (5 bases). Germline V CDR1 and CDR2: KGHSH, LQKENI. The CDR3 loop spans 15 amino acids. The V and J ends lost 3 bases and 0 bases respectively, with 9 bases between them. This CDR3 is CASSPTTGSGNTIYF. CDR3 coding DNA: TGTGCCAGCTCACCTACTACAGGCTCTGGAAACACCATATATTTT.

The chain combines TRBV27 with TRBJ2-4; 13 nucleotides agree with TRBD2. CDR1 and CDR2 (germline): MNHEY, SMNVEV (reference sequence). V lost 5 bases, J lost 0 bases, and 4 bases stayed unmatched. The CDR3 has 17 amino acids. For the CDR3, the DNA is TGTGCCAGCAGTAGGACTAGCGGGAGTGGAGCCAAAAACATTCAGTACTTC. This gives the protein CASSRTSGSGAKNIQYF.

The V gene is TRBV7-2, the J gene TRBJ1-6; the D gene is possibly TRBD1 (5 bases). Germline CDR1 reads SGHTA; CDR2 reads FQGNSA. The CDR3 spans 14 residues. V lost 1 base and J 10 bases, leaving 11 bases between the germline ends. The DNA for the CDR3 is TGTGCCAGCAGCTTAGGGGGGTCCCGGTCACCCCTCCACTTT. It specifies CASSLGGSRSPLHF.

The chain has TRBV6-5 and TRBJ2-7; TRBD1 might be the D (5 bases). The CDR3 spans 12 residues. Looked up from germline, CDR1 is MNHEY and CDR2 is SVGAGI. The ends were cut back, 2 bases at V and 6 bases at J, with 8 bases in the middle. The chain's CDR3 is CASSYQGLEQYF. The CDR3 DNA reads as TGTGCCAGCAGTTACCAGGGCCTCGAGCAGTACTTC.

This clone was found once. This chain uses TRBV5-1 with TRBJ2-2; TRBD2 aligns across 13 bases. This CDR3 is 17 amino acids long. J lost 4 bases, V lost 5 bases, and 8 bases had no gene match. Looked up from germline, CDR1 is SGHRS and CDR2 is YFSETQ. The DNA of the CDR3 is TGCGCCAGCAGATCCGGACTAGCGGGAGCGGGCACCGGGGAGCTGTTTTTT. Residues: CASRSGLAGAGTGELFF.

The chain combines TRBV18 with TRBJ1-3; 7 bases align to TRBD1. This CDR3 has 14 residues. V lost 6 bases, J lost 3 bases, and 5 bases stayed unmatched. Per the germline V gene, CDR1 is KGHSH and CDR2 is LQKENI. CDR3 bases: TGTGCCAGCTCGGAACAGGGGTATGGAAACACCATATATTTT. Its protein product is CASSEQGYGNTIYF.

CDR3 sequence reads: CAWSGGGSGEKLFF. The CDR3 nucleotides are TGTGCCTGGAGTGGTGGGGGAAGTGGTGAAAAACTGTTTTTT. The rearrangement uses TRBV30 and TRBJ1-4; D perhaps matches TRBD1 (5 bases). The CDR3 loop spans 14 amino acids. From germline, CDR1 is GTSNPN and CDR2 SVGIG (reference sequence). Deletions cut 1 base from V and 7 bases from J, with 13 bases between.

The sample holds one count of this clone. The chain couples TRBV6-1 to TRBJ2-1, with TRBD2 matching 9 bases. Germline loops: CDR1 MNHNS, CDR2 SASEGT. The CDR3 is 13 amino acids. Unmatched junction bases numbered 3, after V lost 7 bases and J lost 5 bases. The CDR3 DNA is TGTGCCAGCAACCCTAGCGGGAACAATGAGCAGTTCTTC. Amino acids: CASNPSGNNEQFF.

The chain couples TRBV6-5 to TRBJ1-5; no definite D call. This CDR3 is built from 13 residues. Trimming removed 2 bases from V and 6 bases from J, with 8 bases in between. Germline-derived CDR1 and CDR2 are MNHEY and SVGAGI. CDR3 DNA sequence: TGTGCCAGCAGTTACCGTTTAGGTCAGCCCCAGCATTTT. Protein product: CASSYRLGQPQHF.

This clone was observed a single time. The chain's CDR3 is CASRVAGVGEQYF. The CDR3 region has the DNA TGTGCCAGCAGAGTAGCGGGAGTGGGCGAGCAGTACTTC. The rearrangement links TRBV6-5 to TRBJ2-7, with 9 bases identical to TRBD2. The V gene end was trimmed by 6 bases and the J gene end by 6 bases; junction bases not matched to a gene: 6. Per germline, CDR1 MNHEY and CDR2 SVGAGI. CDR3 length equals 13 residues.

The V and J genes are TRBV7-2 and TRBJ1-1; 8 nucleotides agree with TRBD1. Germline V gene data show CDR1 as SGHTA and CDR2 as FQGNSA. This CDR3 contains 15 residues. V lost 5 bases and J lost 10; bases outside the gene matches: 15. The CDR3 DNA reads as TGTGCCAGCAGCCATCCGAGGACAGGGTATATGCGAGCTTTCTTT. Protein product: CASSHPRTGYMRAFF.

V gene TRBV7-2 combines with J gene TRBJ2-1; 12 nucleotides align to TRBD2. CDR1 SGHTA and CDR2 FQGNSA come from the germline V gene. The V segment lost 6 bases and the J segment 4 bases; nucleotides outside the gene matches: 4. The CDR3 sequence is 15 residues long. The CDR3 nucleotides are TGTGCCAGCAGTCTAGCGGGAGGGGTTTACAATGAGCAGTTCTTC. Residues: CASSLAGGVYNEQFF.

This clone has a handful of counts. The chain carries TRBV14 and TRBJ2-7; 10 bases are a match to TRBD2. The germline gives CDR1 SGHDN, CDR2 FVKESK. The CDR3 runs 16 residues. The ends lost 4 bases at V and 0 bases at J; junction bases unmatched: 6. This chain's CDR3 is CASSRPGTSASYEQYF. The CDR3, as DNA: TGTGCCAGCAGCCGTCCCGGGACTAGCGCCTCCTACGAGCAGTACTTC.

The chain carries TRBV9 and TRBJ2-1; D gene uncertain. This CDR3 has 18 amino acids. CDR1 is SGDLS and CDR2 is YYNGEE in the germline V gene. V lost 3 bases and J 5 bases, leaving 24 bases between the germline ends. The CDR3 protein is CASSAEVPPRTIDNEQFF. The CDR3 coding sequence is TGTGCCAGCAGCGCCGAAGTCCCTCCTCGTACTATCGACAATGAGCAGTTCTTC.

The chain has TRBV12-5 and TRBJ2-3, with 9 bases identical to TRBD2. With V trimmed by 5 bases and J by 3 bases, 3 bases remained unmatched. The CDR3 loop spans 14 amino acids. From germline, CDR1 is LGHNT and CDR2 FRNRAP. Here the CDR3 reads CASGNSGGTDTQYF. Here the CDR3 DNA reads TGTGCTAGTGGTAATAGCGGGGGTACAGATACGCAGTATTTT.

The V gene is TRBV5-1, the J gene TRBJ1-5; D may be TRBD1 (6 bases). This CDR3 contains 14 residues. CDR1 and CDR2 from the germline V gene are SGHRS and YFSETQ. V lost 0 bases and J lost 7, with 11 bases in between. CDR3 residues: CASSLVAGAQPQHF. The CDR3 DNA reads TGCGCCAGCAGCTTGGTGGCGGGGGCACAGCCCCAGCATTTT.

The chain employs TRBV5-5 and TRBJ2-3; D is unclear. The CDR3 has 13 residues. V was pared by 0 bases and J by 4 bases, with 6 bases between. CDR1 is SGHKS and CDR2 is YYEKEE in the germline V gene (reference sequence). The CDR3 reads CASSLVGADTQYF. CDR3 nucleotide sequence: TGTGCCAGCAGCTTGGTCGGTGCAGATACGCAGTATTTT.